The 6 T cell receptor beta chains in this list originate from one sample, sequenced in a study of blood T cell repertoires in COVID-19. Measured with immunoSEQ multiplex PCR; TCRdb has only the in-frame clones, and not every one. The top ten clones hold approximately 12% of a sample with about 200,000 clones, almost 85% of them seen once. Sequenced material: peripheral blood. The receptors stem from a woman aged 35 to 49 with acute or convalescent COVID-19.

This chain uses TRBV10-3 with TRBJ2-1, with TRBD2 identical over 8 bases. Germline trimming cut 10 bases from V and 2 bases from J; bases unmatched to any gene: 10. Germline V gives CDR1 ENHRY, CDR2 SYGVKD. The CDR3 is made up of 15 amino acids. The CDR3 sequence: CATQVSGGPYNEQFF. CDR3 DNA: TGTGCCACCCAGGTCAGCGGGGGCCCCTACAATGAGCAGTTCTTC.

V is TRBV7-6 and J is TRBJ1-1; 10 bases match TRBD1. Trimming at V came to 4 bases and at J to 7 bases, leaving 9 bases not matched to a gene. In germline, CDR1 is SGHVS, CDR2 FNYEAQ. The CDR3 totals 15 residues. CDR3 sequence: CASSSKDRDRGEAFF. The CDR3 nucleotides read TGTGCCAGCAGCTCGAAAGACCGGGACAGGGGTGAAGCTTTCTTT.

The gene calls are TRBV10-3 and TRBJ1-1; tentative D call: TRBD1 (5 bases). CDR3 length equals 13 residues. The V gene lost 11 bases and the J gene lost 0 bases, with 13 bases spanning the gap. Germline V gene data show CDR1 as ENHRY and CDR2 as SYGVKD. The CDR3 coding sequence is TGTGCCGCGCTCCGGGACTTGAACACTGAAGCTTTCTTT. This codes for CAALRDLNTEAFF.

The V call is TRBV20-1, the J call TRBJ1-2; tentatively, D is TRBD1 (6 bases). Germline CDR1 DFQATT, CDR2 SNEGSKA (reference sequence). This CDR3 contains 11 residues. V dropped 5 bases and J dropped 5 bases, with 9 bases sitting between them. The CDR3 nucleotides are TGCAGTGCTTTTACAGGGTATGGCTACACCTTC. Its protein product is CSAFTGYGYTF.

This sequence joins TRBV19 and TRBJ2-1; 8 bases are a match to TRBD2. Unmatched junction bases numbered 7, after V lost 1 base and J lost 5 bases. The CDR3 loop spans 16 amino acids. Germline V gene lookup returns CDR1 LNHDA and CDR2 SQIVND (reference sequence). The CDR3 sequence: CASSIVRGLGNNEQFF. In DNA form, the CDR3 reads TGTGCCAGTAGTATAGTTAGGGGACTAGGAAACAATGAGCAGTTCTTC.

Concerning this clone: The same CDR3 also results from other DNA sequences found in this sample. The chain has TRBV7-2 and TRBJ2-1; D unresolved. The CDR3 spans 13 residues. With 2 bases removed from V and 7 bases from J, the gap between germline ends came to 9 bases. CDR1 and CDR2 from the germline V gene are SGHTA and FQGNSA. CDR3 loop: CASSLRRGNEQFF. The CDR3 nucleotides read TGTGCCAGCAGCTTAAGGAGAGGAAATGAGCAGTTCTTC.